This T cell receptor beta chain originates from a study of shared clonotypes between healthy human individuals. Study in general: The donor pool was made up of two women and a few men aged 18 to 49. Study results and limitations: Since donors were few, the genetic and exposure-history diversity represented was limited.

This clone has just one count. The target antigen is unknown. Each sample came from a Caucasian adult donor living in Nashville, Tennessee. Ten immunoSEQ deep assay plates served to sequence unsorted PBMC DNA. Generated by immunoSEQ multiplex PCR, the TCRdb table keeps only in-frame clones and is missing some. The sample has 530,000 or so clones; 60% to 80% are singletons. Germline V gives CDR1 SQVTM, CDR2 ANQGSEA. The V segment lost 4 bases and the J segment 2 bases; nucleotides outside the gene matches: 5. This CDR3 has 16 residues. Sample: PBMCs. The genes are TRBV29-1 and TRBJ2-1; 13 bases line up with TRBD2. This TCR was recovered from a woman in her 40s in good health. Some clones in this sample may be carry-over from other donors' samples. The CDR3: CSVGTSGSITYNEQFF. In DNA form, the CDR3 reads TGCAGCGTTGGGACTAGCGGGAGTATCACCTACAATGAGCAGTTCTTC.